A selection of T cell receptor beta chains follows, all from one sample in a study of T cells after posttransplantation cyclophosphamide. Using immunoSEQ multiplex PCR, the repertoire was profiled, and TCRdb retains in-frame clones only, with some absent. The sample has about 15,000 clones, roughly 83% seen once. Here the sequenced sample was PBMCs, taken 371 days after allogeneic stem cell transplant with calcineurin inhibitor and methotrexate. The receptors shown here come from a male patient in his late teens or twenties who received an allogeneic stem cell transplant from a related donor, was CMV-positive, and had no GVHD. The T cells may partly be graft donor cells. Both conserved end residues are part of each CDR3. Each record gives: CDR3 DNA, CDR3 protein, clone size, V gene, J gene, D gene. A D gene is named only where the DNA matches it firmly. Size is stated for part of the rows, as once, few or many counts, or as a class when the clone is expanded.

DNA: TGTGCCAGCAGCCGACGAGCGGGACCTTCCTACGAGCAGTACTTC
CDR3: CASSRRAGPSYEQYF
size: once
V: TRBV11-1
J: TRBJ2-7
D: TRBD2

DNA: TGTGCCAGCAGCCCTCGGGAGTGGGAGAACACTGAAGCTTTCTTT
CDR3: CASSPREWENTEAFF
size: NA
V: TRBV7-9
J: TRBJ1-1
D: NA

DNA: TGTGCCAGTAGTATTACGGGAAATCAGCCCCAGCATTTT
CDR3: CASSITGNQPQHF
size: NA
V: TRBV19
J: TRBJ1-5
D: NA

DNA: TGCGCCAGCAGCGACACAGGGGGAAACTATGGCTACACCTTC
CDR3: CASSDTGGNYGYTF
size: NA
V: TRBV10-2
J: TRBJ1-2
D: TRBD1

DNA: TGTGCCAGCAGTAGTTTAGCGGGAGCTGGAAGTGAGCAGTTCTTC
CDR3: CASSSLAGAGSEQFF
size: NA
V: TRBV6-4
J: TRBJ2-1
D: TRBD2

DNA: TGCGCCAGCAGCCAAGAGATACAGGGGACTAACTATGGCTACACCTTC
CDR3: CASSQEIQGTNYGYTF
size: NA
V: TRBV4-1
J: TRBJ1-2
D: TRBD1

DNA: TGTGCCAGCAGCTTGACAGGGGTGAACACCGGGGAGCTGTTTTTT
CDR3: CASSLTGVNTGELFF
size: NA
V: TRBV7-3
J: TRBJ2-2
D: TRBD1

DNA: TGTGCCTGGAGTGAAAACTTGTTCAGGGGTACGGAGACCCAGTACTTC
CDR3: CAWSENLFRGTETQYF
size: NA
V: TRBV30
J: TRBJ2-5
D: NA

DNA: TGTGCCAGCAGTGAAGGTGAGGCCGGGTATGGCTACACCTTC
CDR3: CASSEGEAGYGYTF
size: NA
V: TRBV6-5
J: TRBJ1-2
D: NA

DNA: TGTGCCAGCAGTTTGGAGGGTTATCAGCCCCAGCATTTT
CDR3: CASSLEGYQPQHF
size: NA
V: TRBV28
J: TRBJ1-5
D: NA

DNA: TGTGCCAGCAGGTCCGGGGGGGGGACCTACAATGAGCAGTTCTTC
CDR3: CASRSGGGTYNEQFF
size: NA
V: TRBV27
J: TRBJ2-1
D: TRBD2

DNA: TGTGCCAGCAGCAATTTCACAGTCTCCTACGAGCAGTACTTC
CDR3: CASSNFTVSYEQYF
size: NA
V: TRBV21-1
J: TRBJ2-7
D: NA

DNA: TGTGCCAGCAGCGTAGGACTGACTCTCTCCTACGAGCAGTACTTC
CDR3: CASSVGLTLSYEQYF
size: NA
V: TRBV9
J: TRBJ2-7
D: NA

DNA: TGTGCCAGCAGTCAAACCGGACACGGACCTCACACCTTC
CDR3: CASSQTGHGPHTF
size: once
V: TRBV6-5
J: TRBJ1-2
D: NA

DNA: TGTGCCAGCAGCTCAGCCGGGAGGGGATGGGGCGGGGAGCTGTTTTTT
CDR3: CASSSAGRGWGGELFF
size: NA
V: TRBV7-2
J: TRBJ2-2
D: TRBD2

DNA: TGTGCCAGCAGCTCCGGGGGTTTCGGTCAGCCCCAGCATTTT
CDR3: CASSSGGFGQPQHF
size: medium-sized
V: TRBV7-9
J: TRBJ1-5
D: NA

DNA: TGTGCCAGCAGCTTAGCGCGGTCTAGCGGGTGGAAGAGTGAGCAGTTCTTC
CDR3: CASSLARSSGWKSEQFF
size: NA
V: TRBV7-2
J: TRBJ2-1
D: TRBD2

DNA: TGTGCCAGCAGCTTAGCGCCAGAATCATCCCTCCACTTT
CDR3: CASSLAPESSLHF
size: NA
V: TRBV7-9
J: TRBJ1-6
D: NA

DNA: TGTGCCAGCAGTGACAGTTCAGCGACTACAGATACGCAGTATTTT
CDR3: CASSDSSATTDTQYF
size: once
V: TRBV6-4
J: TRBJ2-3
D: NA

DNA: TGTGCCAGCAGCTTAGGTCCAGACCGTAAGAGCGCTGAAGCTTTCTTT
CDR3: CASSLGPDRKSAEAFF
size: NA
V: TRBV11-2
J: TRBJ1-1
D: NA

DNA: TGTGCCAGCAGCCGGGACTATGCCTACGAGCAGTACTTC
CDR3: CASSRDYAYEQYF
size: NA
V: TRBV6-5
J: TRBJ2-7
D: TRBD2

DNA: TGTGCCAGCAGATATGGTCCGGGGGGCATTGGCGCCGGGGAGCTGTTTTTT
CDR3: CASRYGPGGIGAGELFF
size: NA
V: TRBV11-2
J: TRBJ2-2
D: NA

DNA: TGTGCCAGCAGCAAAGAGGCTAGCGGCTACGAGCAGTACTTC
CDR3: CASSKEASGYEQYF
size: NA
V: TRBV21-1
J: TRBJ2-7
D: NA

DNA: TGTGCCAGCAGCTCGGCTAGCGGAAGACGCTCCTACGAGCAGTACTTC
CDR3: CASSSASGRRSYEQYF
size: NA
V: TRBV11-2
J: TRBJ2-7
D: TRBD2

DNA: TGTGCCAGCAGCTTAGAGGAGACTTTCTCAGATACGCAGTATTTT
CDR3: CASSLEETFSDTQYF
size: NA
V: TRBV7-8
J: TRBJ2-3
D: NA

DNA: TGCGCCAGCAGCCAAGTCCCCAGCTCCTACAATGAGCAGTTCTTC
CDR3: CASSQVPSSYNEQFF
size: NA
V: TRBV4-3
J: TRBJ2-1
D: NA

DNA: TGTGCCAGCAGCACCGGACAGTGGGCTGACACAGATACGCAGTATTTT
CDR3: CASSTGQWADTDTQYF
size: NA
V: TRBV9
J: TRBJ2-3
D: NA

DNA: TGTGCCAGCAGCCCCAGCGGGAGGAGGGAGACCCAGTACTTC
CDR3: CASSPSGRRETQYF
size: NA
V: TRBV7-2
J: TRBJ2-5
D: TRBD2

DNA: TGTGCCAGCAGCCCAATGGGACAGGGGGCTGGGGAGCTGTTTTTT
CDR3: CASSPMGQGAGELFF
size: NA
V: TRBV28
J: TRBJ2-2
D: TRBD1

DNA: TGTGCCAGCAGTATCTTCACAGATACGCAGTATTTT
CDR3: CASSIFTDTQYF
size: once
V: TRBV28
J: TRBJ2-3
D: NA

DNA: TGTGCCAGCAGCTTAGCCCCGGGGGGTCTTGCTAACTATGGCTACACCTTC
CDR3: CASSLAPGGLANYGYTF
size: NA
V: TRBV11-2
J: TRBJ1-2
D: NA

DNA: TGTGCCAGCAGGCGGACAGGGAGGGAACTGTTTTTT
CDR3: CASRRTGRELFF
size: NA
V: TRBV28
J: TRBJ1-4
D: TRBD1

DNA: TGTGCCAGCTCACTGGGACAGGGGGATTCCTACGAGCAGTACTTC
CDR3: CASSLGQGDSYEQYF
size: NA
V: TRBV18
J: TRBJ2-7
D: TRBD1

DNA: TGTGCCAGCAGCCGGGCGGGACCAACTAATGAAAAACTGTTTTTT
CDR3: CASSRAGPTNEKLFF
size: once
V: TRBV7-8
J: TRBJ1-4
D: NA

DNA: TGTGCCAGCACCCCCACCGGACAGGGGCTTTACGAGCAGTACTTC
CDR3: CASTPTGQGLYEQYF
size: once
V: TRBV6-6
J: TRBJ2-7
D: TRBD1

DNA: TGTGCCAGCAGTAAGGACTTAATCACCGGGGAGCTGTTTTTT
CDR3: CASSKDLITGELFF
size: NA
V: TRBV7-9
J: TRBJ2-2
D: NA

DNA: TGTGCCAGCAGCTTAGTGGGGGACTACAGACAGGGGGAGACCCAGTACTTC
CDR3: CASSLVGDYRQGETQYF
size: few
V: TRBV7-2
J: TRBJ2-5
D: NA

DNA: TGTGCCAGCAGCGGTACAGGGACAGCCTACGAGCAGTACTTC
CDR3: CASSGTGTAYEQYF
size: once
V: TRBV11-2
J: TRBJ2-7
D: TRBD1

DNA: TGTGCCAGCAGCGTAACCCAGCAAGAGACCCAGTACTTC
CDR3: CASSVTQQETQYF
size: NA
V: TRBV9
J: TRBJ2-5
D: NA

DNA: TGTGCCAGCAGTTTATCGTACCCGGCACGGGAGCGAACTGAAGCTTTCTTT
CDR3: CASSLSYPARERTEAFF
size: NA
V: TRBV27
J: TRBJ1-1
D: NA

DNA: TGTGCCAGCAGTGAAACTGACCGCTCCTACAGTGAGCAGTTCTTC
CDR3: CASSETDRSYSEQFF
size: NA
V: TRBV6-1
J: TRBJ2-1
D: NA

DNA: TGTGCCAGCAGCCGGACTAGCGGGAGGGCCGGGGAGCTGTTTTTT
CDR3: CASSRTSGRAGELFF
size: NA
V: TRBV5-5
J: TRBJ2-2
D: TRBD2

DNA: TGTGCCTGGAGTGTAGGGGGAAATCCGGTTCAGCCCCAGCATTTT
CDR3: CAWSVGGNPVQPQHF
size: NA
V: TRBV30
J: TRBJ1-5
D: NA

DNA: TGTGCCAGCAGTGATAGTGAGCAGTTCTTC
CDR3: CASSDSEQFF
size: NA
V: TRBV25-1
J: TRBJ2-1
D: NA

DNA: TGCGCCAGCAGCTCTCAAGAGACCCAGTACTTC
CDR3: CASSSQETQYF
size: NA
V: TRBV5-1
J: TRBJ2-5
D: NA

DNA: TGTGCCAGCAGTTTGGGGGGAGCCAGCAATGAGCAGTTCTTC
CDR3: CASSLGGASNEQFF
size: NA
V: TRBV27
J: TRBJ2-1
D: NA